What follows is one TCR beta chain and its context. The data belong to a study of T cells in Graves' hyperthyroidism and ophthalmopathy. TCR beta CDR3 region amplification was performed from RNA transcripts. The HTBI primer set served for first-round RT-PCR of the TCR CDR3. Via MiXCR, TCRdb re-called the multiplex PCR reads, giving one row per CDR3 protein. The table shows about 640,000 distinct CDR3 sequences, with approximately 15% occurring only once. J was trimmed by 0 bases and V by 6 bases; bases with no gene match: 3. The CDR3 has 15 amino acids. Germline loops: CDR1 MDHEN, CDR2 SYDVKM. Material for sequencing was blood. V and J are TRBV28 and TRBJ1-3; 9 bases match TRBD1. This clonotype was obtained from a woman aged 50 to 60 with Graves' ophthalmopathy. The CDR3 DNA sequence: TGTGCCAGCAGACAGACAGGGGGCTCTGGAAACACCATATATTTT. Its translation: CASRQTGGSGNTIYF. Complete variable domain (other parts from reference TRBV28 and TRBJ1-3): DVKVTQSSRYLVKRTGEKVFLECVQDMDHENMFWYRQDPGLGLRLIYFSYDVKMKEKGDIPEGYSVSREKKERFSLILESASTNQTSMYLCASRQTGGSGNTIYFGEGSWLTVV.